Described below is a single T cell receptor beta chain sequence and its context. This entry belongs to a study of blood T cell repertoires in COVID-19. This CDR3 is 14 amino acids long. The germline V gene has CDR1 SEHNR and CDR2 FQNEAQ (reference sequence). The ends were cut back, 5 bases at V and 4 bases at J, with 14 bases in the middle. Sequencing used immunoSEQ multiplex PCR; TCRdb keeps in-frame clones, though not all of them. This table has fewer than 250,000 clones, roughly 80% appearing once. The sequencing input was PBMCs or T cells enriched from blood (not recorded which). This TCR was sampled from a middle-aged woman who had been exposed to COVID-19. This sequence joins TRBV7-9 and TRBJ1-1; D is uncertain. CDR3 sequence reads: CASSPSVGSTEAFF. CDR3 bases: TGTGCCAGCAGCCCCTCCGTAGGGAGCACTGAAGCTTTCTTT. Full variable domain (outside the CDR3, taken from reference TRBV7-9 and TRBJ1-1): DTGVSQNPRHKITKRGQNVTFRCDPISEHNRLYWYRQTLGQGPEFLTYFQNEAQLEKSRLLSDRFSAERPKGSFSTLEIQRTEQGDSAMYLCASSPSVGSTEAFFGQGTRLTVV.